Each of the 29 T cell receptor beta chains below was sequenced from the same sample in a study of long-term antiretroviral therapy in people with HIV. Version v3.0 of the immunoSEQ assay was performed at survey level. Assay used: immunoSEQ multiplex PCR; TCRdb lists only in-frame clones, some missing. The table includes some 30,000 clones, about 90% detected once. The input for sequencing was unsorted PBMCs, taken 2 years after starting antiretroviral therapy. The receptors originated from a man between 45 and 60 years old with HIV.

The chain has TRBV19 and TRBJ1-5; D gene uncertain. Between the trimmed V and J ends, which lost 2 bases and 0 bases, there was a span of 11 bases. Germline lookup yields CDR1 LNHDA and CDR2 SQIVND (reference sequence). The CDR3 spans 16 residues. CDR3 sequence reads: CASSIKGYYSNQPQHF. Written as DNA, the CDR3 is TGTGCCAGTAGTATAAAGGGATATTATAGCAATCAGCCCCAGCATTTT.

The V gene is TRBV20-1, the J gene TRBJ1-5; D call uncertain. The CDR3 covers 10 residues. Trimming removed 5 bases at V and 8 bases at J, with 7 bases between. Per germline, CDR1 DFQATT and CDR2 SNEGSKA (reference sequence). In DNA, the CDR3 is TGCAGTGCTGGATCCGAGCCCCAGCATTTT. Its translation is CSAGSEPQHF.

The chain has TRBV6-4 and TRBJ2-3; 9 bases are a match to TRBD2. The V segment lost 3 bases and the J segment 2 bases; nucleotides outside the gene matches: 3. Germline V lookup: CDR1 MRHNA, CDR2 SNTAGT. This CDR3 comprises 15 residues. This CDR3 reads CASSEASGNTDTQYF. DNA for the CDR3: TGTGCCAGCAGTGAAGCTAGCGGGAACACAGATACGCAGTATTTT.

CDR3 sequence reads: CASSFGGMGNTIYF. In DNA form, the CDR3 reads TGTGCCAGCAGCTTCGGAGGAATGGGAAACACCATATATTTT. This chain joins TRBV6-4 and TRBJ1-3; no clear D gene. The CDR3 runs 14 residues. V lost 6 bases to trimming and J lost 4 bases, with 13 bases between them. Germline CDR1 reads MRHNA; CDR2 reads SNTAGT.

The rearrangement uses TRBV7-2 and TRBJ2-1; no definite D call. Germline V gives CDR1 SGHTA, CDR2 FQGNSA. The V end lost 2 bases, the J end lost 3 bases, and 11 bases lay between the germline ends. The CDR3 is 15 amino acids. The CDR3 spells CASSLWGVFYNEQFF. CDR3 DNA: TGTGCCAGCAGCTTATGGGGTGTCTTCTACAATGAGCAGTTCTTC.

J is TRBJ2-7 and V is TRBV19; D unclear. CDR1 LNHDA and CDR2 SQIVND come from the germline V gene (reference sequence). V dropped 6 bases and J dropped 3 bases, with 9 bases sitting between them. The CDR3 is 12 amino acids. The CDR3 bases are TGTGCCAGTAGCCCCTCACGCTACGAGCAGTACTTC. Protein sequence: CASSPSRYEQYF.

This clone was observed a handful of times. The J gene is TRBJ1-2, the V gene TRBV5-4; TRBD1 might be the D (6 bases). V lost 4 bases and J 4 bases, leaving 14 bases between the germline ends. The V gene's germline CDR1 is SGHNT and CDR2 YYREEE (reference sequence). The CDR3 totals 14 residues. This CDR3 is CASSLGTGAYGYTF. The CDR3 DNA reads TGTGCCAGCAGCCTCGGGACGGGGGCCTATGGCTACACCTTC.

This sequence joins TRBV7-9 and TRBJ2-3; TRBD1 matches 7 bases. In germline, CDR1 is SEHNR, CDR2 FQNEAQ (reference sequence). This CDR3 spans 15 amino acids. With V trimmed by 5 bases and J by 0 bases, 5 bases remained unmatched. CDR3 DNA: TGTGCCAGCAGCCTTAACAGGGGTAGCACAGATACGCAGTATTTT. It encodes CASSLNRGSTDTQYF.

The chain employs TRBV2 and TRBJ1-5; D gene unclear. Germline lookup yields CDR1 SNHLY and CDR2 FYNNEI. CDR3 length: 13 amino acids. Trimming removed 8 bases at V and 5 bases at J, with 13 bases between. The CDR3 is CASRRSGDQPQHF. CDR3 DNA: TGTGCCAGCCGAAGGTCGGGTGATCAGCCCCAGCATTTT.

V and J are TRBV7-2 and TRBJ2-1; either TRBD1 or TRBD2 may supply D (5 bases each). The CDR3 loop spans 15 amino acids. Per germline, CDR1 SGHTA and CDR2 FQGNSA. Trimming left V 4 bases short and J 0 bases short, with 10 bases between. The CDR3 coding sequence is TGTGCCAGCAGCTCTGCAGGGAGCTCCTACAATGAGCAGTTCTTC. Translated, it gives CASSSAGSSYNEQFF.

Only a few counts were recorded for this clone. The V call is TRBV19, the J call TRBJ1-5; D gene uncertain. The CDR3 runs 13 residues. V dropped 5 bases and J dropped 0 bases, with 5 bases sitting between them. Germline V gene lookup returns CDR1 LNHDA and CDR2 SQIVND (reference sequence). The CDR3 here is CASSSHSNQPQHF. DNA for the CDR3: TGTGCCAGTAGTTCGCATAGCAATCAGCCCCAGCATTTT.

In its sample, this clone was seen once. This chain connects TRBV7-2 to TRBJ2-1; 13 positions agree with TRBD2. This CDR3 is 17 amino acids long. The ends lost 0 bases at V and 7 bases at J; junction bases unmatched: 6. Germline V gene sequence: CDR1 SGHTA, CDR2 FQGNSA. The CDR3 loop is CASSLASTSGRSNEQFF. DNA of the CDR3: TGTGCCAGCAGCTTAGCTTCGACTAGCGGGAGGAGTAATGAGCAGTTCTTC.

This chain links TRBV28 with TRBJ1-5, with a weak D call TRBD1 (5 bases). V dropped 6 bases and J dropped 6 bases, with 15 bases sitting between them. CDR1 MDHEN and CDR2 SYDVKM come from the germline V gene. This CDR3 spans 14 amino acids. The CDR3 sequence is CASRANGGGQPQHF. The CDR3 DNA reads TGTGCCAGCAGGGCGAACGGGGGTGGTCAGCCCCAGCATTTT.

This clone showed up just once. V and J are TRBV19 and TRBJ2-6, with D possibly TRBD1 on 5 matching bases. Trimming removed 5 bases from V and 0 bases from J, with 8 bases in between. Germline lookup yields CDR1 LNHDA and CDR2 SQIVND (reference sequence). CDR3 size: 15 residues. CDR3 region: CASSHRSSGANVLTF. The CDR3 DNA reads as TGTGCCAGTAGTCACAGGAGCTCTGGGGCCAACGTCCTGACTTTC.

The chain joins TRBV2 to TRBJ2-7; D remains unclear. This CDR3 spans 15 amino acids. V was shortened by 2 bases and J by 0 bases, with 11 bases between the two germline ends. Germline V gives CDR1 SNHLY, CDR2 FYNNEI. CDR3 residues: CASSESLWGSYEQYF. CDR3 nucleotide sequence: TGTGCCAGCAGTGAAAGCCTATGGGGCTCCTACGAGCAGTACTTC.

The chain links TRBV27 to TRBJ2-3; perhaps TRBD1 as D (6 bases). Germline CDR1 reads MNHEY; CDR2 reads SMNVEV (reference sequence). The V and J ends lost 0 bases and 14 bases respectively, with 15 bases between them. CDR3 length: 13 amino acids. The CDR3 DNA reads as TGTGCCAGCAGTTTATCGCAGGGGACAAGCCCGTATTTT. Translated: CASSLSQGTSPYF.

In this sample, this clone turned up once. The chain links TRBV6-5 to TRBJ2-6; TRBD2 is a possible D gene (6 bases). This CDR3 is built from 16 residues. With 0 bases removed from V and 3 bases from J, the gap between germline ends came to 9 bases. Germline-derived CDR1 and CDR2 are MNHEY and SVGAGI. CDR3 in amino acids: CASSYSWGDGANVLTF. CDR3 sequence (DNA): TGTGCCAGCAGTTACTCTTGGGGGGATGGGGCCAACGTCCTGACTTTC.

The rearrangement links TRBV19 to TRBJ1-1, with unresolved D. This CDR3 comprises 16 residues. Germline values: CDR1 LNHDA, CDR2 SQIVND (reference sequence). With 6 bases removed from V and 6 bases from J, the gap between germline ends came to 23 bases. CDR3 region: CASSRTTSFPAPEAFF. DNA for the CDR3: TGTGCCAGTAGCCGTACGACATCGTTCCCAGCGCCTGAAGCTTTCTTT.

The V call is TRBV30, the J call TRBJ1-1; D not certain. Germline-derived CDR1 and CDR2 are GTSNPN and SVGIG (reference sequence). The CDR3 has 12 amino acids. V shed 0 bases and J shed 0 bases, with 2 bases lying between them. The CDR3 protein is CAWSVVNTEAFF. The CDR3 nucleotides read TGTGCCTGGAGTGTAGTGAACACTGAAGCTTTCTTT.

The rearrangement links TRBV27 to TRBJ2-5; D is possibly TRBD2 (6 bases). Germline CDR1 reads MNHEY; CDR2 reads SMNVEV (reference sequence). The CDR3 has 17 amino acids. V was trimmed by 4 bases and J by 5 bases, leaving 23 bases between them. In DNA, the CDR3 is TGTGCCAGCAGTTCGACTAGAGTAGTGGGGATAGGGGAGACCCAGTACTTC. Translated: CASSSTRVVGIGETQYF.

CDR3 bases: TGTGCCAGCAGCTTGGTGGGGGCCCCTAATGGCTACACCTTC. This gives the protein CASSLVGAPNGYTF. The chain joins TRBV5-4 to TRBJ1-2; perhaps TRBD1 as D (6 bases). Between the trimmed V and J ends, which lost 0 bases and 6 bases, there was a span of 12 bases. The CDR3 has 14 amino acids. Germline CDR1 SGHNT, CDR2 YYREEE (reference sequence).

V usage is TRBV14 and J usage is TRBJ2-7; TRBD2 agrees at 7 bases. The CDR3 has 15 amino acids. The germline CDR1 and CDR2 sequences are SGHDN and FVKESK. Unmatched junction bases numbered 9, after V lost 4 bases and J lost 3 bases. This CDR3 is CASSLQIGGGYEQYF. The CDR3 nucleotides read TGTGCCAGCAGCCTCCAGATAGGCGGGGGCTACGAGCAGTACTTC. Based on the CDR3 plus reference TRBV14 and TRBJ2-7, the full variable domain is EAGVTQFPSHSVIEKGQTVTLRCDPISGHDNLYWYRRVMGKEIKFLLHFVKESKQDESGMPNNRFLAERTGGTYSTLKVQPAELEDSGVYFCASSLQIGGGYEQYFGPGTRLTVT.

The rearrangement uses TRBV5-6 and TRBJ1-1; D is unresolved. CDR1 and CDR2 from the germline V gene are SGHDT and YYEEEE. CDR3 size: 13 residues. V lost 0 bases and J lost 2, with 5 bases in between. CDR3 protein: CASSLDSNTEAFF. CDR3 bases: TGTGCCAGCAGCTTGGACAGTAACACTGAAGCTTTCTTT.

The chain is built from TRBV19 and TRBJ2-7; D assignment may be TRBD1 or TRBD2 (5 bases each). There are 14 residues in the CDR3. Germline V gene data show CDR1 as LNHDA and CDR2 as SQIVND (reference sequence). V lost 2 bases to trimming and J lost 4 bases, with 12 bases between them. The CDR3 region is CASSISRGRYEQYF. In DNA form, the CDR3 reads TGTGCCAGTAGTATATCGAGGGGTAGATACGAGCAGTACTTC.

V and J are TRBV4-3 and TRBJ2-1; TRBD2 aligns across 8 bases. Germline assignment: CDR1 LGHNA and CDR2 YSLEER. The CDR3 has 15 residues. V dropped 2 bases and J dropped 5; count of bases not matched to a gene: 5. CDR3 DNA: TGCGCCAGCAGCCAAACCGGGAGGGCCCACAATGAGCAGTTCTTC. Translating gives CASSQTGRAHNEQFF.

This clone was counted between two and nine times. Here the CDR3 DNA reads TGTGCCAGTACCGACAGGGTAGGTCAGCCCCAGCATTTT. Amino acid sequence: CASTDRVGQPQHF. The chain has TRBV19 and TRBJ1-5; 7 bases agree with TRBD1. The CDR3 is made up of 13 amino acids. In germline, CDR1 is LNHDA, CDR2 SQIVND (reference sequence). After removal of 7 bases from V and 6 bases from J, the junction contained 6 bases not matched to a gene.

V gene TRBV4-1 combines with J gene TRBJ2-1; 7 nucleotides match TRBD1. V trimming: 8 bases; J trimming: 4 bases; junction bases outside the gene matches: 8. CDR3 length: 14 amino acids. Germline lookup yields CDR1 MGHRA and CDR2 YSYEKL. The CDR3 DNA reads as TGCGCCAGCGCTCGGGACAGCCTTTACAATGAGCAGTTCTTC. Residues: CASARDSLYNEQFF.

This clone was found a few times. This rearrangement joins TRBV6-5 to TRBJ2-7; tentative D call: TRBD1 (5 bases). V was trimmed by 5 bases and J by 3 bases, leaving 17 bases between them. Germline assignment: CDR1 MNHEY and CDR2 SVGAGI. The CDR3 totals 15 residues. CDR3 nucleotide sequence: TGTGCCAGCAGTCCCCAAACTGACAGCTACTACGAGCAGTACTTC. It translates to CASSPQTDSYYEQYF.

The chain links TRBV11-3 to TRBJ2-5; 7 bases line up with TRBD2. This CDR3 spans 15 amino acids. CDR1 is SGHNT, CDR2 YENEEA, per germline. The junction had 6 bases not matched to a gene; V was cut back by 1 base and J by 4 bases. CDR3 loop: CASSLGLAVGETQYF. Here the CDR3 DNA reads TGTGCCAGCAGCTTAGGTCTAGCGGTAGGAGAGACCCAGTACTTC.